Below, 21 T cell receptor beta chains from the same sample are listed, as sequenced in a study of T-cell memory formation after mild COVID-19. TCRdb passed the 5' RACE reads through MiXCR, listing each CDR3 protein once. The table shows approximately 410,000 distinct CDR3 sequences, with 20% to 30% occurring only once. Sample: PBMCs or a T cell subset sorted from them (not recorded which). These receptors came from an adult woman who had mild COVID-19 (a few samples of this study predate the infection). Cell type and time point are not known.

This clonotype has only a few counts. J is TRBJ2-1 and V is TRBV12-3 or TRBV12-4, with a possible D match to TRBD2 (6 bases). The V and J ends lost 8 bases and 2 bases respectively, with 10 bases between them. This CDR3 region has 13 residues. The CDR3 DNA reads TGTGCCAGCGGTGGGAGGCCCTACAATGAGCAGTTCTTC. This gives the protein CASGGRPYNEQFF.

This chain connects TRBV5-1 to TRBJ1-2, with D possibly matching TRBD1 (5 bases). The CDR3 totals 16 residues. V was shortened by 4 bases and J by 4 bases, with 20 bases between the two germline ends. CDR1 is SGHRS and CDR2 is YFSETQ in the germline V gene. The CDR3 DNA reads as TGCGCCAGCAGCCCCATTCGTACGGGGCAGGGCTATGGCTACACCTTC. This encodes CASSPIRTGQGYGYTF.

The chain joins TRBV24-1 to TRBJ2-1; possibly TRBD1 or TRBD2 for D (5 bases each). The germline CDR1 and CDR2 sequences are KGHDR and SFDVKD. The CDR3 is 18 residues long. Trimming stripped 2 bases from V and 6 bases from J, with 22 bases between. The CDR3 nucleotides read TGTGCCACCAGTGATTACTTCACTAGGGGAGAGGGGAGCAATGAGCAGTTCTTC. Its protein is CATSDYFTRGEGSNEQFF.

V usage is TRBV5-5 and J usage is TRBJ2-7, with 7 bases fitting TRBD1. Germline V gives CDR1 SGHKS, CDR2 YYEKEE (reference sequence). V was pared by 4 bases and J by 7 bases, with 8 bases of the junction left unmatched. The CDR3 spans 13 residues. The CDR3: CASSLQGSREQYF. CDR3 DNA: TGTGCCAGCAGCCTACAGGGGTCCCGGGAGCAGTACTTC.

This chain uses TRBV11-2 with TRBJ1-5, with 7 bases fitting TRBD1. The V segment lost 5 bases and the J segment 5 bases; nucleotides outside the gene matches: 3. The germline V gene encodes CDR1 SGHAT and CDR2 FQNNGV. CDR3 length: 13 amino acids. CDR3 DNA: TGTGCCAGCAGCGAGGACAGGCATCAGCCCCAGCATTTT. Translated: CASSEDRHQPQHF.

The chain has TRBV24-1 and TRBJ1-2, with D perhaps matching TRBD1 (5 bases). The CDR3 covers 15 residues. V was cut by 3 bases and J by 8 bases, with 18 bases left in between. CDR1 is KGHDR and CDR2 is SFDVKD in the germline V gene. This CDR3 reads CATSDTGAPSDGYTF. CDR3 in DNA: TGTGCCACCAGTGATACCGGGGCCCCATCGGACGGCTACACCTTC.

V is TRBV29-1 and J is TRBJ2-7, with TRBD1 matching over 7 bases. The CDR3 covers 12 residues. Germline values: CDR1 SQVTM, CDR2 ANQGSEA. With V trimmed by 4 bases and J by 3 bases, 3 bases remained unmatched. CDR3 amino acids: CSVVGTVYEQYF. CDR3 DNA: TGCAGCGTTGTAGGGACAGTCTACGAGCAGTACTTC.

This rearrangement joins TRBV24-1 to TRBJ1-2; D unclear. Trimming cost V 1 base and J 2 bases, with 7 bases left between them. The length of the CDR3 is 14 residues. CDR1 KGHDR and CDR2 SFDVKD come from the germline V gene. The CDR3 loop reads CATSDFSVNYGYTF. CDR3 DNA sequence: TGTGCCACCAGTGATTTTTCAGTAAACTATGGCTACACCTTC.

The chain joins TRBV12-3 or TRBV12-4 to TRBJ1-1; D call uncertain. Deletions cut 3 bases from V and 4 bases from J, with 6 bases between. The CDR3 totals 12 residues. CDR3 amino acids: CASSFPSTEAFF. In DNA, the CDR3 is TGTGCCAGCAGTTTTCCCAGCACTGAAGCTTTCTTT.

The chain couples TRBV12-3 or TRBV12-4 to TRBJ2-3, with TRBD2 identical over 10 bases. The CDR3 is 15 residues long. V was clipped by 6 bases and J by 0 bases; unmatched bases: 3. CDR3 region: CASSILAGSTDTQYF. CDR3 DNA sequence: TGTGCCAGCAGCATACTAGCGGGGAGCACAGATACGCAGTATTTT.

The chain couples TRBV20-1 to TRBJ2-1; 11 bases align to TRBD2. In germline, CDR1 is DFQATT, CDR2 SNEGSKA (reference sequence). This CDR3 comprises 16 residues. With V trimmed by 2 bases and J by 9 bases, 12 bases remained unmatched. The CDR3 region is CSARLVSGRAGGEQFF. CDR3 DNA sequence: TGCAGTGCTAGACTAGTTAGCGGGAGGGCCGGGGGTGAGCAGTTCTTC.

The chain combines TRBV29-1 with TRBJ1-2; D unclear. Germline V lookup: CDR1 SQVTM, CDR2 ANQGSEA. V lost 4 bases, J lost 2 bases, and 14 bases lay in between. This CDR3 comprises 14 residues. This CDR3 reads CSVGGLPVNYGYTF. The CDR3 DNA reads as TGCAGCGTTGGCGGACTGCCTGTAAACTATGGCTACACCTTC.

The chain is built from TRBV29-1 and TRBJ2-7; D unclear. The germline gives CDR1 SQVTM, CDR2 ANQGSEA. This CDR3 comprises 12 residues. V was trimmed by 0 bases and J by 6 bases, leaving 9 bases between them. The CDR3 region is CSVEDQKLEQYF. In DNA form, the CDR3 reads TGCAGCGTTGAAGATCAAAAGCTCGAGCAGTACTTC.

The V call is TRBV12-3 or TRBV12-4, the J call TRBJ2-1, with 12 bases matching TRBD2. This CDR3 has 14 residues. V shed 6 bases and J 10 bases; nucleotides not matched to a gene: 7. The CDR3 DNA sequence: TGTGCCAGCAGCCCTAGCGGGGGGGCGGCCGAGCAGTTCTTC. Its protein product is CASSPSGGAAEQFF.

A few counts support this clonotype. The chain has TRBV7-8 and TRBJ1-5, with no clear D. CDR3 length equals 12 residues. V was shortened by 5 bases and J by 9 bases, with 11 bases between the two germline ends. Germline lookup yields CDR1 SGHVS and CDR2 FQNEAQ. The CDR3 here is CASSTSRGPQHF. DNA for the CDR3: TGTGCCAGCAGCACCTCACGGGGGCCCCAGCATTTT.

CDR3 bases: TGTGCCAGCAGCCAAGATTCAGAGACCCAGTACTTC. Translated: CASSQDSETQYF. The chain has TRBV3-1 and TRBJ2-5; the D is unclear. The germline V gene has CDR1 LGHDT and CDR2 YNNKEL (reference sequence). The CDR3 length is 12 residues. Trimming pared 0 bases from V and 4 bases from J, leaving 3 bases between.

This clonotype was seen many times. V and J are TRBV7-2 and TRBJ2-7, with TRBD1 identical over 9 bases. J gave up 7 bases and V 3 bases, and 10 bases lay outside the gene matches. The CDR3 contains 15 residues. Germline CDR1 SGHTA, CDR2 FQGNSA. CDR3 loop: CASSLSGTGMREQYF. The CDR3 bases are TGTGCCAGCAGCTTGTCCGGGACAGGGATGAGGGAGCAGTACTTC.

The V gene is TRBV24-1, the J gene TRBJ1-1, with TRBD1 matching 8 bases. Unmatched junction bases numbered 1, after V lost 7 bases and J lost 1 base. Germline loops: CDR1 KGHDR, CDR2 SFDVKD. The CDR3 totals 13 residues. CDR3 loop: CATSGTGNTEAFF. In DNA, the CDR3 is TGTGCCACCAGCGGGACAGGGAACACTGAAGCTTTCTTT.

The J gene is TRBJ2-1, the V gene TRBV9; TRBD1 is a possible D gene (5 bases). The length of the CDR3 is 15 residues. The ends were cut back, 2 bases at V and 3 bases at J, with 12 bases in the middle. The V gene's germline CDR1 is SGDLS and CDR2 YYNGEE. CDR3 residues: CASSVGTGNYNEQFF. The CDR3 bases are TGTGCCAGCAGCGTTGGAACAGGCAACTACAATGAGCAGTTCTTC. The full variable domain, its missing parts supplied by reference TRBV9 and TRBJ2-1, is DSGVTQTPKHLITATGQRVTLRCSPRSGDLSVYWYQQSLDQGLQFLIQYYNGEERAKGNILERFSAQQFPDLHSELNLSSLELGDSALYFCASSVGTGNYNEQFFGPGTRLTVL.

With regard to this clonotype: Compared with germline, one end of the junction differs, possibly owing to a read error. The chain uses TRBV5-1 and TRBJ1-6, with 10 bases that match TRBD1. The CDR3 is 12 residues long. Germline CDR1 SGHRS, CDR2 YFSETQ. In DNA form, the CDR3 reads TGTGCCAGCAGTTTTCCCGGGACAGGGGTCCACTTT. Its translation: CASSFPGTGVHF.

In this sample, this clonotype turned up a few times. The chain's CDR3 is CASSPDGIGPEAFF. Here the CDR3 DNA reads TGTGCCAGCAGCCCCGACGGGATCGGACCGGAAGCTTTCTTT. The V and J genes are TRBV9 and TRBJ1-1; D is undetermined. V lost 4 bases to trimming and J lost 8 bases, with 18 bases between them. The CDR3 loop spans 14 amino acids. CDR1 SGDLS and CDR2 YYNGEE come from the germline V gene.